This T cell receptor beta chain was captured by sequencing in a study of breast tumors, draining lymph nodes, adjacent tissues. General study points: Tumor repertoires ranked between lymph nodes and nontumor tissue in diversity, with V and J gene preferences. Data fit most tumor T cells coming from lymph node, expanding in tumor. Luminal-like breast cancer showed significantly higher tumor–nontumor repertoire similarity than basal-like.

The CDR3 contains 16 residues. Trimming left V 7 bases short and J 0 bases short, with 19 bases between. This clonotype has ten or more counts. Its antigen is as yet unknown. Via MiXCR, TCRdb re-called the multiplex PCR reads, giving one row per CDR3 protein. This sample carries around 70,000 distinct CDR3 sequences, around 43% of them seen once, and the ten largest clones take 8.4%. Sequencing was done on a sample of breast tumor tissue. The TCR sequence derives from a female donor with breast cancer. Some clones in this sample may be carry-over from other donors' samples. V usage is TRBV12-3 or TRBV12-4 and J usage is TRBJ2-7, with D possibly matching TRBD1 (6 bases). CDR3 region: CASTIEGQGISYEQYF. CDR3 DNA sequence: TGTGCCAGCACCATTGAAGGCCAGGGGATCTCCTACGAGCAGTACTTC.